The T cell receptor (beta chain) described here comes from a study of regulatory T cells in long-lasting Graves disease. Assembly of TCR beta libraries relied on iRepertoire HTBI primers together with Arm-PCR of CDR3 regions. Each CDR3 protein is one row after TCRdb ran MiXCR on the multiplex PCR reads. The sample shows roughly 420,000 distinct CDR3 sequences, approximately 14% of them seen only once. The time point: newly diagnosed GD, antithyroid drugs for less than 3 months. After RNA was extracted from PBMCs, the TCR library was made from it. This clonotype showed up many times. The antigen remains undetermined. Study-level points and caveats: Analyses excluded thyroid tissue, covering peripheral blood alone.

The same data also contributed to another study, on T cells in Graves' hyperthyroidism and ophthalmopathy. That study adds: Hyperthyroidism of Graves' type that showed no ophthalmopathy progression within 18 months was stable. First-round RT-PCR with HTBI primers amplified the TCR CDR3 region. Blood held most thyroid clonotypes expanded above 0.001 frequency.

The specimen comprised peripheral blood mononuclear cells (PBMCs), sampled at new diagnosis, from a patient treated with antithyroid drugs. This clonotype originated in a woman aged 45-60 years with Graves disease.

CDR3 coding DNA: TGCAGTGCTAGAGATTATAACGGACTAAGGGAAGAGACCCAGTACTTC. Its translation: CSARDYNGLREETQYF. The rearrangement joins TRBV20-1 to TRBJ2-5, with D tentatively TRBD2 (6 bases). Per germline, CDR1 DFQATT and CDR2 SNEGSKA (reference sequence). This CDR3 is built from 16 residues. The V end lost 0 bases, the J end lost 3 bases, and 17 bases lay between the germline ends.